Listed below are T cell receptor beta chains from one sample, sequenced in a study of cytomegalovirus exposure and HLA in healthy donors. Data came from immunoSEQ multiplex PCR; TCRdb stores just in-frame clones and leaves some out. The sample includes approximately 140,000 clones, around 78% of them seen just once. Sample: PBMCs. These receptors all come from a woman aged 50 to 65 in good health and CMV-seronegative. The CDR3 runs from the conserved cysteine through the conserved F or W. The order of the fields is clone size, D gene, V gene, J gene, CDR3 protein, CDR3 DNA. A D gene is named only where the DNA matches it firmly. The size entry is marked missing in some rows and otherwise reads once, few, many or a size class.

>once|TRBD1|TRBV4-1|TRBJ2-7
CASSQETSGQAPYEQYF
TGCGCCAGCAGCCAAGAAACGTCCGGACAGGCTCCCTACGAGCAGTACTTC
>.|TRBD2|TRBV4-2|TRBJ2-3
CASSQVSSGSGSTDTQYF
TGTGCCAGCAGCCAAGTCTCTAGCGGGAGTGGTAGCACAGATACGCAGTATTTT
>.|TRBD1|TRBV7-2|TRBJ1-2
CASRDRGKGNYGYTF
TGTGCCAGCCGGGACAGGGGGAAAGGTAACTATGGCTACACCTTC
>once|TRBD1|TRBV7-9|TRBJ1-1
CASSLTGETEAFF
TGTGCCAGCAGCTTAACAGGGGAAACTGAAGCTTTCTTT
>few|TRBD1|TRBV18|TRBJ1-1
CASSPKTGGNTEAFF
TGTGCCAGCTCACCGAAGACAGGGGGGAACACTGAAGCTTTCTTT
>few|TRBD1|TRBV6-5|TRBJ1-1
CASSGQGAGDTEAFF
TGTGCCAGCAGTGGACAGGGGGCGGGGGACACTGAAGCTTTCTTT
>.|TRBD1|TRBV29-1|TRBJ1-3
CSAAGQSGNTIYF
TGCAGCGCCGCGGGACAGTCTGGAAACACCATATATTTT
>.|TRBD1|TRBV27|TRBJ2-3
CASRIPGQGVSDTQYF
TGTGCCAGCAGGATACCGGGACAGGGGGTTTCAGATACGCAGTATTTT
>.|.|TRBV4-1|TRBJ1-5
CASSQEWGDLRPQHF
TGCGCCAGCAGCCAAGAATGGGGGGACCTCCGTCCCCAGCATTTT
>few|TRBD2|TRBV4-2|TRBJ2-1
CASSQESGKGNEQFF
TGTGCCAGCAGCCAAGAGAGCGGGAAAGGTAATGAGCAGTTCTTC
>.|.|TRBV5-1|TRBJ2-1
CASSSGRDYNEQFF
TGCGCCAGCAGCTCTGGGCGGGACTACAATGAGCAGTTCTTC
>.|TRBD1|TRBV30|TRBJ1-2
CAWTQGGRGYTF
TGTGCCTGGACCCAGGGGGGACGAGGCTACACCTTC
>.|.|TRBV2|TRBJ1-5
CATKLTGSNQPQHF
TGTGCCACAAAACTGACGGGGAGCAATCAGCCCCAGCATTTT